This T cell receptor (beta chain) was captured in a study of preoperative IRX-2 immunotherapy in early breast cancer. CDR1 is SEHNR and CDR2 is FQNEAQ in the germline V gene (reference sequence). CDR3 size: 16 residues. V gave up 1 base and J gave up 6 bases; unmatched junction bases: 11. Measured with immunoSEQ multiplex PCR; TCRdb has only the in-frame clones, and not every one. The sample yields 20,000 to 30,000 clones, around 87% seen once. Treatment indicated: preoperative locoregional IRX-2 cytokine immunotherapy. Patients received preoperative, locoregional IRX-2 cytokine immunotherapy in a phase Ib study.

The sample in question was tumor tissue, obtained after IRX-2 immunotherapy. J is TRBJ1-1 and V is TRBV7-9, with 7 positions matching TRBD1. The TCR sequence derives from a human donor with breast cancer. CDR3 bases: TGTGCCAGCAGCTTAGTGTCGGGACAGTGGGTCGCTGAAGCTTTCTTT. This gives the protein CASSLVSGQWVAEAFF.